This T cell receptor (beta chain) was found in a study of T cells after yellow fever vaccination. Via MiXCR, TCRdb re-called the 5' RACE reads, giving one row per CDR3 protein. The sample yields roughly 180,000 distinct CDR3 sequences, approximately 6.2% seen once. This clonotype was seen more than once but under ten times. Its antigen is not known. Regarding the study as a whole: A small proportion of clonotypes was detected in both the CD4 and CD8 compartments.

The CDR3 runs to 14 residues. V lost 6 bases and J lost 5; bases outside the gene matches: 7. The chain links TRBV12-3 or TRBV12-4 to TRBJ1-3; TRBD1 agrees at 7 bases. This sequence originates from a man younger than 30 who received the YFV17D yellow fever vaccine. Sequencing used CD4+ T cells sorted from PBMCs, obtained on the day of the first yellow fever vaccination. The CDR3 here is CASSQTGWRNTIYF. The CDR3 region has the DNA TGTGCCAGCAGCCAGACAGGGTGGAGAAACACCATATATTTT.